This T cell receptor beta chain is drawn from a study of blood T cell repertoires in COVID-19 (dated by TCRdb to 2020 to 2022). Regarding the research as a whole: Collaborator samples came from the United States, Italy and Spain and covered acute and convalescent phases of COVID-19. The prospective study material was composed of cDNA or gDNA derived from T cells, B-cell-depleted T cells, or PBMCs. HLA class I and class II types, where available, came from metadata supplied by the sample provider rather than from assay-based typing. A de-identified subject ID, COVID-19 status, age in years and sex were almost always included in the sample metadata. The repertoires were made available in a free public database intended to serve as a resource for research on the immune response to SARS-CoV-2. Samples were obtained from the ongoing ImmuneRACE study (first 160 participants) and from 1,254 subjects provided by 6 global collaborators. Deeply sampled blood TCRbeta repertoires from subjects exposed to, actively infected with, or recovered from COVID-19 were included in the dataset. Broader findings and caveats from the paper: The amount of clinical and demographic metadata varied by source and participant and was provided uncurated.

The germline V gene provides CDR1 KGHSH and CDR2 LQKENI. V is pared back by 4 bases and J by 1 base, with 10 bases lying between the germline termini. There are 14 amino acids in the CDR3, from cysteine to phenylalanine inclusive. Only the CDR3 part of the read is kept: 42 bases, read in frame from the first base. Concerning this clone: Its antigen has not been determined. It has no much larger one-base neighbor in the sample; base qualities were not kept.

TCRbeta CDR3 regions were amplified from genomic DNA using the immunoSEQ Assay, a bias-controlled multiplex PCR. From the authors' description of their analysis: The number of nucleated cells in each sample was estimated from the amplification of reference gene primers within the assay. Sequence reads were collapsed and filtered to measure the absolute abundance of every unique TCRbeta CDR3 rearrangement. For each sample, productive Simpson clonality was calculated as the square root of Simpson's diversity index over productive rearrangements. Sourced from immuneACCESS, this table was stored by TCRdb with only in-frame sequences that have V and J called. A share of the clones is absent; for the studies checked, an unresolved V gene accounts for under half, and the remainder has no known explanation. That table furnishes V, J and clone size, whereas the DNA furnished D and trimming. Counted in this sample were about 95,000 clones; 87% of them appeared once. The ten largest make up about a sixth of the sample.

The collaborating institutions used their own protocols to collect whole blood in K2EDTA tubes. For TCRbeta analysis, collaborator samples were shipped as frozen whole blood, as isolated PBMCs, or as DNA extracted from either sample type. The receptor comes from a human donor in a cohort sampled during active COVID-19. The specimen sequenced was peripheral blood. The rearrangement joined TRBV18 to TRBJ1-1, and possibly TRBD1, on 5 matching bases. The CDR3 in this case is CASSLREENTEAFF. The nucleotide sequence is TGTGCCAGCTCACTCAGGGAGGAGAACACTGAAGCTTTCTTT. Extended through the reference TRBV18 and TRBJ1-1 proteins, this CDR3 yields the full variable domain: NAGVMQNPRHLVRRRGQEARLRCSPMKGHSHVYWYRQLPEEGLKFMVYLQKENIIDESGMPKERFSAEFPKEGPSILRIQQVVRGDSAAYFCASSLREENTEAFFGQGTRLTVV.